Shown below are 17 T cell receptor beta chains from a single sample sequenced in a study of cytomegalovirus exposure and HLA in healthy donors. The study ran its PCR with 60 Vbeta and 13 Jbeta primers. Method: immunoSEQ multiplex PCR; TCRdb's copy keeps in-frame clones and lacks some. This table holds roughly 190,000 clones, 79% found once. Material: PBMCs. The source is a woman aged 18-29 years in good health and CMV-seronegative.

V gene TRBV2 combines with J gene TRBJ2-3, with D tentatively TRBD1 (8 bases). The CDR3 spans 16 residues. V gave up 6 bases and J gave up 2 bases, with 18 bases separating them. CDR1 is SNHLY, CDR2 FYNNEI, per germline. CDR3 amino acids: CASRKSGTGYTDTQYF. CDR3 sequence (DNA): TGTGCCAGCAGAAAGAGCGGGACAGGATACACAGATACGCAGTATTTT. The full variable domain, in which reference TRBV2 and TRBJ2-3 provide the parts outside the CDR3, is EPEVTQTPSHQVTQMGQEVILRCVPISNHLYFYWYRQILGQKVEFLVSFYNNEISEKSEIFDDQFSVERPDGSNFTLKIRSTKLEDSAMYFCASRKSGTGYTDTQYFGPGTRLTVL.

This clone was seen only a few times. This sequence joins TRBV19 and TRBJ1-2; tentative D call: TRBD1 (6 bases). The ends were cut back, 1 base at V and 6 bases at J, with 12 bases in the middle. Looked up from germline, CDR1 is LNHDA and CDR2 is SQIVND (reference sequence). CDR3 size: 14 residues. In nucleotides, the CDR3 is TGTGCCAGTAGTATAGGGGGGGGCACGGATGGCTACACCTTC. Its translation is CASSIGGGTDGYTF.

The gene calls are TRBV7-2 and TRBJ1-1, with 9 bases matching TRBD1. The germline CDR1 and CDR2 sequences are SGHTA and FQGNSA. This CDR3 region has 14 residues. Germline trimming cut 5 bases from V and 3 bases from J; bases unmatched to any gene: 4. CDR3 amino acids: CASSVRTGDTEAFF. The CDR3 DNA sequence: TGTGCCAGCAGCGTACGGACAGGGGACACTGAAGCTTTCTTT.

The chain uses TRBV7-3 and TRBJ2-7; 7 bases line up with TRBD1. CDR3 length: 15 residues. CDR1 is SGHTA, CDR2 FQGTGA, per germline. The junction had 11 bases not matched to a gene; V was cut back by 5 bases and J by 4 bases. This chain's CDR3 is CASSPRDSPFYEQYF. The CDR3 coding sequence is TGTGCCAGCAGCCCCCGGGACAGCCCCTTTTACGAGCAGTACTTC.

Only a few counts were recorded for this clone. This sequence joins TRBV6-5 and TRBJ2-7; 7 positions match TRBD2. J gave up 7 bases and V 5 bases, and 5 bases lay outside the gene matches. Looked up from germline, CDR1 is MNHEY and CDR2 is SVGAGI. The CDR3 loop spans 12 amino acids. CDR3 in DNA: TGTGCCAGCAGTCGGGGAGGGGATGAGCAGTACTTC. It translates to CASSRGGDEQYF.

A note on this clone: The junction departs from germline at one end; a sequencing error may be responsible. This chain links TRBV7-9 with TRBJ2-7; the D gene is possibly TRBD2 (5 bases). Germline CDR1 SEHNR, CDR2 FQNEAQ (reference sequence). This CDR3 has 14 amino acids. This CDR3 reads CSSSLVVSGYEQYF. In DNA form, the CDR3 reads TGTTCCAGCAGCTTAGTAGTATCGGGGTACGAGCAGTACTTC. Filled out from reference TRBV7-9 and TRBJ2-7, the complete variable domain reads DTGVSQNPRHKITKRGQNVTFRCDPISEHNRLYWYRQTLGQGPEFLTYFQNEAQLEKSRLLSDRFSAERPKGSFSTLEIQRTEQGDSAMYLCSSSLVVSGYEQYFGPGTRLTVT.

This clone was picked up a small number of times. The rearrangement uses TRBV30 and TRBJ1-2; D is unclear. V lost 2 bases to trimming and J lost 4 bases, with 8 bases between them. CDR1 and CDR2 (germline): GTSNPN, SVGIG (reference sequence). This CDR3 has 12 residues. DNA of the CDR3: TGTGCCTGGAGTCGGGGAACCTATGGCTACACCTTC. It yields the protein CAWSRGTYGYTF.

The J gene is TRBJ2-2, the V gene TRBV23-1; a possible D gene is TRBD1 (6 bases). TRBV23-1 carries the ORF label, with uncertain function. There are 18 residues in the CDR3. The V and J ends lost 4 bases and 2 bases respectively, with 20 bases between them. CDR3 DNA sequence: TGCGCCAGCAGTCGAAGGGGACATCTAATTTTCAACACCGGGGAGCTGTTTTTT. As protein: CASSRRGHLIFNTGELFF.

The chain couples TRBV15 to TRBJ2-4; TRBD2 might be the D (6 bases). CDR3 length equals 13 residues. The V and J ends lost 3 bases and 12 bases respectively, with 15 bases between them. CDR1 is LNHNV and CDR2 is YYDKDF in the germline V gene (reference sequence). The CDR3 sequence is CATSSSGPGAQYF. The CDR3, as DNA: TGTGCCACCAGCAGCAGCGGGCCTGGTGCTCAGTACTTC.

The CDR3 nucleotides read TGTGCCAGCAGGGGACAGGCGAACACTGAAGCTTTCTTT. Translating it yields CASRGQANTEAFF. The rearrangement joins TRBV11-2 to TRBJ1-1; TRBD1 aligns across 8 bases. The V gene's germline CDR1 is SGHAT and CDR2 FQNNGV. There are 13 residues in the CDR3. The J segment lost 1 base and the V segment lost 6 bases, leaving 1 base of the junction unmatched.

The V call is TRBV28, the J call TRBJ1-4; 7 bases map to TRBD1. The CDR3 has 14 residues. V dropped 10 bases and J dropped 4; count of bases not matched to a gene: 9. Per germline, CDR1 MDHEN and CDR2 SYDVKM. The CDR3 loop reads CATLPQGINEKLFF. As DNA, the CDR3 is TGTGCCACCCTCCCACAGGGGATTAATGAAAAACTGTTTTTT.

V usage is TRBV10-3 and J usage is TRBJ2-5, with D possibly matching TRBD2 (6 bases). Germline V CDR1 and CDR2: ENHRY, SYGVKD. The CDR3 is made up of 13 amino acids. V was trimmed by 10 bases and J by 5 bases, leaving 17 bases between them. The CDR3 loop reads CATGAHPEETQYF. CDR3 sequence (DNA): TGTGCCACGGGAGCACACCCTGAGGAGACCCAGTACTTC.

The V gene is TRBV6-5, the J gene TRBJ1-1; D might be TRBD1 (6 bases). V was cut by 8 bases and J by 4 bases, with 8 bases left in between. The germline V gene has CDR1 MNHEY and CDR2 SVGAGI. The CDR3 covers 11 residues. The CDR3 loop reads CASRGGTEAFF. The CDR3 DNA reads as TGTGCCAGCCGAGGGGGCACTGAAGCTTTCTTT.

This clone was detected once. This chain uses TRBV27 with TRBJ1-4; 8 nucleotides align to TRBD1. This CDR3 spans 15 amino acids. The germline V gene has CDR1 MNHEY and CDR2 SMNVEV (reference sequence). Trimming at V came to 5 bases and at J to 5 bases, leaving 7 bases not matched to a gene. CDR3 nucleotide sequence: TGTGCCAGCAGTCTCTCAGGGGGCGAGAATGAAAAACTGTTTTTT. It translates to CASSLSGGENEKLFF. The whole variable domain, remainder taken from reference TRBV27 and TRBJ1-4, is EAQVTQNPRYLITVTGKKLTVTCSQNMNHEYMSWYRQDPGLGLRQIYYSMNVEVTDKGDVPEGYKVSRKEKRNFPLILESPSPNQTSLYFCASSLSGGENEKLFFGSGTQLSVL.

This chain uses TRBV6-6 with TRBJ1-5, with D hard to call. The CDR3 consists of 13 residues. Deletions cut 4 bases from V and 9 bases from J, with 13 bases between. Germline CDR1 reads MNHNY; CDR2 reads SVGAGI (reference sequence). The CDR3: CASSFAAGRPQHF. CDR3 nucleotide sequence: TGTGCCAGCAGTTTTGCGGCCGGTCGGCCCCAGCATTTT.

The chain recombines TRBV28 with TRBJ1-5; possibly TRBD1 for D (6 bases). The CDR3 covers 14 residues. From germline, CDR1 is MDHEN and CDR2 SYDVKM. Between the trimmed V and J ends, which lost 6 bases and 6 bases, there was a span of 15 bases. This chain's CDR3 is CASSYSGVVQPQHF. CDR3 DNA sequence: TGTGCCAGCAGCTATTCAGGGGTGGTTCAGCCCCAGCATTTT.

V and J are TRBV4-1 and TRBJ2-1, with D possibly matching TRBD1 (6 bases). The CDR3 is made up of 14 amino acids. Trimming took off 3 bases at V and 5 bases at J, with 11 bases between the two ends. CDR1 is MGHRA and CDR2 is YSYEKL in the germline V gene. In DNA, the CDR3 is TGCGCCAGCAGCCACTTACAGGGTGACAATGAGCAGTTCTTC. It yields the protein CASSHLQGDNEQFF.